This TCR beta chain was recovered during a study of T cell changes during pregnancy in multiple sclerosis. The table lists this clone with a count of one. Here immunoSEQ multiplex PCR was the method, and the copy in TCRdb shows in-frame clones only, minus some. The sample gives about 69,000 clones, roughly 88% of which show up once; 1.4% is in the top ten. The CDR3 has 14 amino acids. Germline V gene data show CDR1 as MRHNA and CDR2 as SNTAGT. The germline V and J ends were trimmed by 6 bases and 5 bases, with 17 bases remaining between them. The chain joins TRBV6-4 to TRBJ2-7; D might be TRBD1 (5 bases). The receptor was derived from a female donor with multiple sclerosis, enrolled in a pregnancy study. The sequencing used peripheral blood, collected in the third trimester of pregnancy. CDR3 region: CASRATSGFDEQYF. The CDR3 nucleotides read TGTGCCAGCAGGGCTACCTCAGGGTTCGACGAGCAGTACTTC.